The clone carrying this T cell receptor (beta chain) was seen repeatedly, ten times or more. The data belong to a study of early T cells in non-severe SARS-CoV-2 infection. TCRdb recomputed calls from the 5' RACE reads with MiXCR, one row per CDR3 protein. Of approximately 32,000 distinct CDR3 sequences listed, more than 4% are singletons. V was pared by 5 bases and J by 8 bases, with 13 bases between. Germline CDR1 and CDR2: SGHNT and YENEEA. The CDR3 loop spans 13 amino acids. The TCR originated in an adult who was a healthcare worker with PCR-confirmed SARS-CoV-2 infection or an uninfected control (not recorded which). The sequenced sample consisted of whole blood. This chain links TRBV11-3 with TRBJ2-1; TRBD2 might be the D (6 bases). The CDR3 reads CASSQGWGDEQFF. CDR3 in DNA: TGTGCCAGCAGCCAGGGATGGGGGGATGAGCAGTTCTTC. The complete variable domain, with remaining parts taken from reference TRBV11-3 and TRBJ2-1, reads EAGVVQSPRYKIIEKKQPVAFWCNPISGHNTLYWYLQNLGQGPELLIRYENEEAVDDSQLPKDRFSAERLKGVDSTLKIQPAELGDSAVYLCASSQGWGDEQFFGPGTRLTVL.